This T cell receptor beta chain appears in the sequencing data of a study of blood T cell repertoires in COVID-19. V was trimmed by 1 base and J by 2 bases, leaving 11 bases between them. Germline CDR1 SGHTA, CDR2 FQGNSA. The CDR3 runs 15 residues. Cohort placement rested on clinical history that participants reported themselves. Recovery meant two consecutive negative NP/OP PCR tests, professional clearance, or resolved symptoms. In the authors' workflow: Amplification with reference gene primers provided the estimates of nucleated cell counts. Here immunoSEQ multiplex PCR was the method, and the copy in TCRdb shows in-frame clones only, minus some. Clonal size and the V and J genes are those of that table, whereas D and trimming came from the DNA. The repertoire holds about 300,000 clones, with about nine tenths as singletons.

Specimen: PBMCs or T cells enriched from blood (not recorded which). The V call is TRBV7-2, the J call TRBJ2-5; D perhaps matches TRBD2 (5 bases). The clonotype originates from a man aged 60-69 years who had recovered from COVID-19. The CDR3 DNA follows: TGTGCCAGCAGCTTAGGAGATCGGGATCAAGAGACCCAGTACTTC. This gives the protein CASSLGDRDQETQYF.